The entry that follows covers one TCR beta chain sequence. The antigen is unknown. Template was bulk tumor genomic DNA, about 610 ng per sample. From each primary tumor, several far-apart biopsies were obtained during surgery. Patients had untreated, newly diagnosed non-small cell lung cancer and underwent curative surgery. TCR beta CDR3 was amplified by multiplex PCR using 32 V and 13 J primers. Using its own MiXCR run on the multiplex PCR reads, TCRdb lists one record per CDR3 protein. Of about 7,200 distinct CDR3 sequences in the sample, 22% are singletons; the top ten hold roughly 15%. The sample comes from a study of immune heterogeneity within non-small cell lung tumors. Study results and limitations: Local T-cell clonality tracked local tumor mutational burden; the correlation was moderate but significant (R around 0.31).

CDR1 and CDR2 (germline): SGHKS, YYEKEE (reference sequence). The J segment lost 5 bases and the V segment lost 3 bases, leaving 20 bases of the junction unmatched. CDR3 length: 19 residues. The clonotype was recovered from a man aged 55 to 70 with non-small cell lung cancer. Material: lung tumor tissue. The chain couples TRBV5-5 to TRBJ2-1; 7 nucleotides match TRBD1. For the CDR3, the DNA is TGTGCCAGCAGCTACCTCTTAGACAGGGTATCCCCTCGGGACAATGAGCAGTTCTTC. Translating it yields CASSYLLDRVSPRDNEQFF.